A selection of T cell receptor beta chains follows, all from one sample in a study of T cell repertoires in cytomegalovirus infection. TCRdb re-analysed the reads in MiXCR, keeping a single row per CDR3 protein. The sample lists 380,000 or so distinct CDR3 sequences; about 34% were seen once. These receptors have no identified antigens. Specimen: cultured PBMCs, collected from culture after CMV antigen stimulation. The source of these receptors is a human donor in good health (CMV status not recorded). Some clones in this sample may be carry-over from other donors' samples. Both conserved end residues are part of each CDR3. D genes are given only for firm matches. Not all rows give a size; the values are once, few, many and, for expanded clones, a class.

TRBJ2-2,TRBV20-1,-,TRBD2,CSAPLAEKNTGELFF,TGCAGTGCACCACTAGCGGAGAAGAACACCGGGGAGCTGTTTTTT
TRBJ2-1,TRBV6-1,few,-,CASRSSGTFAREQFF,TGTGCCAGCAGATCCTCCGGGACATTCGCCCGCGAGCAGTTCTTC
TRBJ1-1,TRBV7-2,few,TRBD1,CASSLARQGRGAFF,TGTGCCAGCAGCTTAGCCAGACAGGGACGAGGAGCTTTCTTT
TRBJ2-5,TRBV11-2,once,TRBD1,CASSPPAGTGYAETQYF,TGTGCCAGCAGCCCGCCCGCCGGGACAGGGTATGCAGAGACCCAGTACTTC
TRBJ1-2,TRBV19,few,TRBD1,CASRAGTGDRDGYTF,TGTGCCAGTAGAGCCGGGACAGGGGATCGCGATGGCTACACCTTC
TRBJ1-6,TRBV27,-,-,CASSLYLGTTNPYNSPLHF,TGTGCCAGCAGTTTATATCTCGGGACAACGAACCCCTATAATTCACCCCTCCACTTT
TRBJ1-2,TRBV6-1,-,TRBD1,CASRWTGSYGYTF,TGTGCCAGCAGATGGACAGGGAGCTATGGCTACACCTTC
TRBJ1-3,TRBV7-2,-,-,CASSLMSSGSGNTIYF,TGTGCCAGCAGCTTAATGTCGTCAGGGTCTGGAAACACCATATATTTT
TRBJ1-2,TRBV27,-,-,CASSFQGEGYTF,TGTGCCAGCAGTTTTCAGGGTGAGGGCTACACCTTC
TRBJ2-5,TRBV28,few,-,CASSLRSGLETQYF,TGTGCCAGCAGTTTAAGATCAGGGTTGGAGACCCAGTACTTC
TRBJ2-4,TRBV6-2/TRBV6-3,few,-,CASTPSFLAKNIQYF,TGTGCCAGCACCCCTTCGTTTCTAGCCAAAAACATTCAGTACTTC
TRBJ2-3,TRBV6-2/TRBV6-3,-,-,CASRRSLDTQYF,TGTGCCAGCAGAAGGTCTCTGGATACGCAGTATTTT
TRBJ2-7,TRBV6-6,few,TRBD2,CASSYLAGGGEQYF,TGTGCCAGCAGTTACCTAGCGGGAGGTGGCGAGCAGTACTTC
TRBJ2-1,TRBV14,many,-,CASRLNGVNEQFF,TGTGCCAGCCGCCTAAACGGGGTAAATGAGCAGTTCTTC
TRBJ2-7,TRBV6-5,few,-,CASSSDTGGSEQYF,TGTGCCAGCAGTTCGGACACCGGAGGGAGTGAGCAGTACTTC
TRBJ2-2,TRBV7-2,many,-,CASSLRVEGTGELFF,TGTGCCAGCAGCTTGAGGGTAGAAGGCACCGGGGAGCTGTTTTTT
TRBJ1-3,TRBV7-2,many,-,CASSYQGEGNTIYF,TGTGCCAGCAGTTACCAGGGCGAGGGAAACACCATATATTTT
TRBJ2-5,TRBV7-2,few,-,CASSENMGGLETQYF,TGTGCCAGCAGCGAGAACATGGGGGGTTTGGAGACCCAGTACTTC